The 28 T cell receptor beta chains below all came from one sample that was sequenced in a study of pediatric ulcerative colitis. One to two pinch biopsies were taken from the rectum during colonoscopy. Generated by immunoSEQ multiplex PCR, the TCRdb table keeps only in-frame clones and is missing some. Altogether 36,000 or so clones are present, around 73% being singletons, with the ten largest covering around 0.76%. Sequencing was performed on gut tissue. These receptors were collected from a boy younger than 18 with moderate ulcerative colitis.

This chain links TRBV7-9 with TRBJ1-2; D is undetermined. Germline V gene sequence: CDR1 SEHNR, CDR2 FQNEAQ (reference sequence). The length of the CDR3 is 14 residues. Trimming stripped 3 bases from V and 8 bases from J, with 16 bases between. For the CDR3, the DNA is TGTGCCAGCAGCTTTTTCCCAACGTCGGGAGGCTACACCTTC. Its translation is CASSFFPTSGGYTF.

V gene TRBV14 combines with J gene TRBJ1-2; 7 bases map to TRBD1. The germline gives CDR1 SGHDN, CDR2 FVKESK. V trimming: 4 bases; J trimming: 5 bases; junction bases outside the gene matches: 7. This CDR3 spans 14 amino acids. This CDR3 is CASSPGTDLYGYTF. DNA for the CDR3: TGTGCCAGCAGCCCAGGGACAGATTTATATGGCTACACCTTC.

The chain employs TRBV4-1 and TRBJ2-1, with D maybe TRBD1 (6 bases). In germline, CDR1 is MGHRA, CDR2 YSYEKL. The CDR3 consists of 16 residues. V was cut by 2 bases and J by 0 bases, with 11 bases left in between. The CDR3: CASSQWAGVSYNEQFF. The CDR3, as DNA: TGCGCCAGCAGCCAATGGGCAGGGGTCTCCTACAATGAGCAGTTCTTC.

In the case of this clone: The sample has other DNA sequences that encode this CDR3 too. The chain recombines TRBV7-2 with TRBJ1-4; no clear D gene. The CDR3 consists of 13 residues. The V and J ends lost 3 bases and 8 bases respectively, with 10 bases between them. Germline assignment: CDR1 SGHTA and CDR2 FQGNSA. CDR3 amino acids: CASSLRVGEKLFF. The CDR3 coding sequence is TGTGCCAGCAGCTTGAGGGTCGGGGAAAAACTGTTTTTT.

The chain employs TRBV27 and TRBJ2-1; tentative D call: TRBD1 (7 bases). Trimming cost V 5 bases and J 2 bases, with 22 bases left between them. Per the germline V gene, CDR1 is MNHEY and CDR2 is SMNVEV (reference sequence). This CDR3 has 18 residues. In nucleotides, the CDR3 is TGTGCCAGCAGTCCGGTCAGGGGGGTGGGCATCCCCTACAATGAGCAGTTCTTC. This translates into CASSPVRGVGIPYNEQFF.

This chain joins TRBV5-1 and TRBJ1-2, with a weak D call TRBD1 (6 bases). Germline V gene data show CDR1 as SGHRS and CDR2 as YFSETQ. Trimming left V 1 base short and J 8 bases short, with 15 bases between. This CDR3 region has 14 residues. This chain's CDR3 is CASSLTSGGYGYTF. The CDR3 coding sequence is TGCGCCAGCAGCTTGACGTCCGGGGGCTACGGCTACACCTTC.

The chain couples TRBV7-6 to TRBJ1-3; D gene uncertain. CDR3 length: 17 residues. The germline V gene has CDR1 SGHVS and CDR2 FNYEAQ. Deletions cut 1 base from V and 3 bases from J, with 16 bases between. CDR3 amino acids: CASSLESSGSSGNTIYF. CDR3 bases: TGTGCCAGCAGCTTAGAGAGTAGCGGGTCTAGTGGAAACACCATATATTTT.

The rearrangement links TRBV6-1 to TRBJ1-3, with D possibly being TRBD1 (5 bases). From germline, CDR1 is MNHNS and CDR2 SASEGT. The CDR3 totals 16 residues. V lost 0 bases and J lost 0, with 9 bases in between. For the CDR3, the DNA is TGTGCCAGCAGTGAAGCGCAGGGAAACTCTGGAAACACCATATATTTT. It specifies CASSEAQGNSGNTIYF.

The rearrangement joins TRBV10-3 to TRBJ1-1; D is perhaps TRBD1 (6 bases). Germline loops: CDR1 ENHRY, CDR2 SYGVKD. Trimming removed 6 bases from V and 6 bases from J, with 11 bases in between. The CDR3 is 12 residues long. The CDR3 DNA reads as TGTGCCATCAGGGGGGCTGAGGCTGAAGCTTTCTTT. Residues: CAIRGAEAEAFF.

The chain uses TRBV5-5 and TRBJ2-3; the match to TRBD1 covers 7 bases. V was clipped by 4 bases and J by 1 base; unmatched bases: 9. The CDR3 runs to 16 residues. The germline V gene has CDR1 SGHKS and CDR2 YYEKEE (reference sequence). In DNA, the CDR3 is TGTGCCAGCAGCCCGACACAGGGGCGCGGCACAGATACGCAGTATTTT. Its translation is CASSPTQGRGTDTQYF. The complete variable domain, with remaining parts taken from reference TRBV5-5 and TRBJ2-3, reads DAGVTQSPTHLIKTRGQQVTLRCSPISGHKSVSWYQQVLGQGPQFIFQYYEKEERGRGNFPDRFSARQFPNYSSELNVNALLLGDSALYLCASSPTQGRGTDTQYFGPGTRLTVL.

The V gene is TRBV11-2, the J gene TRBJ2-5; weak D call: TRBD1 (5 bases). Germline-derived CDR1 and CDR2 are SGHAT and FQNNGV. V gave up 5 bases and J gave up 5 bases, with 21 bases separating them. The length of the CDR3 is 16 residues. The CDR3 bases are TGTGCCAGCAGCCCCAGGGCAGGGTTGATTCGGGAGACCCAGTACTTC. Translation: CASSPRAGLIRETQYF. Full variable domain (rest looked up from reference TRBV11-2 and TRBJ2-5): EAGVAQSPRYKIIEKRQSVAFWCNPISGHATLYWYQQILGQGPKLLIQFQNNGVVDDSQLPKDRFSAERLKGVDSTLKIQPAKLEDSAVYLCASSPRAGLIRETQYFGPGTRLLVL.

The V gene is TRBV5-1, the J gene TRBJ1-1; 7 bases align to TRBD1. This CDR3 region has 14 residues. V trimming: 0 bases; J trimming: 4 bases; junction bases outside the gene matches: 3. CDR1 is SGHRS and CDR2 is YFSETQ in the germline V gene. CDR3 nucleotides: TGCGCCAGCAGCTTGGCCACAGGGGTCACTGAAGCTTTCTTT. As protein: CASSLATGVTEAFF.

The chain is built from TRBV7-9 and TRBJ2-7; D call uncertain. CDR1 SEHNR and CDR2 FQNEAQ come from the germline V gene (reference sequence). V shed 4 bases and J shed 1 base, with 5 bases lying between them. The CDR3 extends over 12 amino acids. CDR3 protein: CASSSVSYEQYF. The CDR3 DNA is TGTGCCAGCAGCTCTGTATCCTACGAGCAGTACTTC.

The rearrangement uses TRBV11-2 and TRBJ1-2; 8 bases map to TRBD1. CDR1 SGHAT and CDR2 FQNNGV come from the germline V gene. V lost 3 bases and J lost 5; bases outside the gene matches: 5. This CDR3 region has 14 residues. The CDR3 DNA is TGTGCCAGCAGCTTTTCACAGGGGGTTTATGGCTACACCTTC. Translated: CASSFSQGVYGYTF.

This chain joins TRBV11-2 and TRBJ2-3; D unclear. V lost 6 bases and J lost 5, with 9 bases in between. CDR3 length: 12 residues. Germline V CDR1 and CDR2: SGHAT, FQNNGV. In DNA, the CDR3 is TGTGCCAGCAGTTGGGTGCGAGATACGCAGTATTTT. Its protein is CASSWVRDTQYF.

The rearrangement uses TRBV7-8 and TRBJ2-1, with 7 bases that match TRBD2. Per the germline V gene, CDR1 is SGHVS and CDR2 is FQNEAQ. The CDR3 spans 15 residues. J gave up 5 bases and V 7 bases, and 11 bases lay outside the gene matches. CDR3 protein: CASMTEGLADNEQFF. The CDR3 DNA follows: TGTGCCAGCATGACTGAGGGGCTAGCGGACAATGAGCAGTTCTTC.

This rearrangement joins TRBV7-9 to TRBJ1-1; D is unresolved. V lost 10 bases, J lost 1 base, and 10 bases lay in between. The CDR3 has 12 amino acids. Germline V gene data show CDR1 as SEHNR and CDR2 as FQNEAQ (reference sequence). CDR3 loop: CATIRQNTEAFF. The CDR3 DNA reads as TGTGCCACCATCCGACAGAACACTGAAGCTTTCTTT.

The chain is built from TRBV4-1 and TRBJ2-7; 9 bases match TRBD1. This CDR3 is built from 15 residues. Germline V gene sequence: CDR1 MGHRA, CDR2 YSYEKL. Trimming removed 2 bases from V and 0 bases from J; junction bases left unmatched: 2. The CDR3 sequence is CASSQKDRGSYEQYF. As DNA, the CDR3 is TGCGCCAGCAGCCAAAAGGACAGGGGCTCCTACGAGCAGTACTTC.

The J gene is TRBJ1-6, the V gene TRBV4-2; tentatively, D is TRBD1 (6 bases). Germline CDR1 reads LGHNA; CDR2 reads YNFKEQ. There are 17 residues in the CDR3. The V gene lost 3 bases and the J gene lost 7 bases, with 19 bases spanning the gap. CDR3 nucleotide sequence: TGTGCCAGCAGCCAGAGGGGGAAATGGGGGAGAAATTCACCCCTCCACTTT. It translates to CASSQRGKWGRNSPLHF.

The chain couples TRBV7-2 to TRBJ1-4, with D tentatively TRBD1 (6 bases). Germline V gene data show CDR1 as SGHTA and CDR2 as FQGNSA. The CDR3 is 15 residues long. Trimming stripped 4 bases from V and 4 bases from J, with 13 bases between. Written as DNA, the CDR3 is TGTGCCAGCAGCTCACGGGACACCTTTAATGAAAAACTGTTTTTT. This gives the protein CASSSRDTFNEKLFF.

In its sample, this clone was seen a few times. This sequence joins TRBV28 and TRBJ1-5; D is ambiguous. V shed 1 base and J shed 0 bases, with 10 bases lying between them. The CDR3 is made up of 16 amino acids. Per the germline V gene, CDR1 is MDHEN and CDR2 is SYDVKM. The DNA of the CDR3 is TGTGCCAGCAGTTTATCCGGCATTTATAGCAATCAGCCCCAGCATTTT. It codes for CASSLSGIYSNQPQHF.

CDR3: CASSHDRGGYGYTF. CDR3 nucleotide sequence: TGCGCCAGCAGCCACGACAGGGGGGGCTATGGCTACACCTTC. The rearrangement uses TRBV4-1 and TRBJ1-2, with 9 nucleotides matching TRBD1. After removal of 3 bases from V and 4 bases from J, the junction contained 3 bases not matched to a gene. Germline CDR1 MGHRA, CDR2 YSYEKL. The CDR3 totals 14 residues.

The rearrangement joins TRBV5-1 to TRBJ1-1, with 8 nucleotides matching TRBD1. Germline values: CDR1 SGHRS, CDR2 YFSETQ. The CDR3 extends over 15 amino acids. The V segment lost 0 bases and the J segment 3 bases; nucleotides outside the gene matches: 4. Here the CDR3 reads CASSLGTGWDTEAFF. The DNA for the CDR3 is TGCGCCAGCAGCTTGGGGACAGGGTGGGACACTGAAGCTTTCTTT.

The chain has TRBV6-6 and TRBJ2-5; 7 bases are shared with TRBD1. The CDR3 is 14 residues long. V lost 5 bases, J lost 1 base, and 4 bases stayed unmatched. CDR1 MNHNY and CDR2 SVGAGI come from the germline V gene (reference sequence). This CDR3 is CASSPTGAQETQYF. The CDR3 DNA is TGTGCCAGCAGTCCCACAGGGGCCCAAGAGACCCAGTACTTC.

The J gene is TRBJ1-3, the V gene TRBV4-1; D is ambiguous. Trimming cost V 2 bases and J 1 base, with 6 bases left between them. The CDR3 loop spans 14 amino acids. Germline lookup yields CDR1 MGHRA and CDR2 YSYEKL. In nucleotides, the CDR3 is TGCGCCAGCAGCCAACGGTTTTCTGGAAACACCATATATTTT. Amino acid sequence: CASSQRFSGNTIYF.

The rearrangement joins TRBV19 to TRBJ1-5, with a weak D call TRBD1 (6 bases). Germline CDR1 is LNHDA and CDR2 is SQIVND (reference sequence). There are 15 residues in the CDR3. Trimming removed 2 bases from V and 4 bases from J, with 12 bases in between. For the CDR3, the DNA is TGTGCCAGTAGTATACGGGGACAAGATAATCAGCCCCAGCATTTT. Translated: CASSIRGQDNQPQHF.

V gene TRBV18 combines with J gene TRBJ1-2; weak D call: TRBD1 (6 bases). CDR3 length equals 16 residues. Trimming pared 5 bases from V and 0 bases from J, leaving 16 bases between. The germline gives CDR1 KGHSH, CDR2 LQKENI. The CDR3, as DNA: TGTGCCAGCTCATACAGGGCTTTCGGTACTAACTATGGCTACACCTTC. Its translation: CASSYRAFGTNYGYTF.

This clone was observed a single time. This chain joins TRBV9 and TRBJ2-1; either TRBD1 or TRBD2 may supply D (6 bases each). CDR3 length: 14 amino acids. Germline values: CDR1 SGDLS, CDR2 YYNGEE. V lost 0 bases to trimming and J lost 4 bases, with 8 bases between them. This CDR3 is CASSVGGGYNEQFF. DNA for the CDR3: TGTGCCAGCAGCGTAGGAGGGGGGTACAATGAGCAGTTCTTC.